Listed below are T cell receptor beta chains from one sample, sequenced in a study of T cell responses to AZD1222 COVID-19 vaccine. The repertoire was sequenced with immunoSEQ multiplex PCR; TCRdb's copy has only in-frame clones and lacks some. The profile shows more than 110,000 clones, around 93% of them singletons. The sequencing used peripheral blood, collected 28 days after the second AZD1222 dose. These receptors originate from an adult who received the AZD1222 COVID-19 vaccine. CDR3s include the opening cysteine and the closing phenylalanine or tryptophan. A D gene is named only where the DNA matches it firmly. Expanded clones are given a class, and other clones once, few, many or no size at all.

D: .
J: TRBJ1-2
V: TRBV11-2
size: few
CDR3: CASSLDSTPGGYTF
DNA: TGTGCCAGCAGCTTAGACTCAACCCCGGGGGGCTACACCTTC

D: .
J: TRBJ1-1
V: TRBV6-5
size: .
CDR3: CASSYSRGSNTEAFF
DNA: TGTGCCAGCAGTTACTCGAGAGGTAGTAACACTGAAGCTTTCTTT

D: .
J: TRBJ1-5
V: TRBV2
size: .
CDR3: CASRSLTVNQPQHF
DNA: TGTGCCAGCAGGTCCCTGACGGTCAATCAGCCCCAGCATTTT

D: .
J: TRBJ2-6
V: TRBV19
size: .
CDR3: CASSPGTAGANVLTF
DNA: TGTGCCAGTAGTCCCGGGACGGCTGGGGCCAACGTCCTGACTTTC

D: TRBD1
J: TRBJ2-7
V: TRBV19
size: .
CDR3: CASSTAWDRGGYEQYF
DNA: TGTGCCAGTAGTACTGCCTGGGACAGGGGAGGCTACGAGCAGTACTTC

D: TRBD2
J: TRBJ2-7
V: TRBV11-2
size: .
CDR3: CASSWGLAGGAYEQYF
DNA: TGTGCCAGCAGCTGGGGACTAGCGGGGGGAGCCTACGAGCAGTACTTC

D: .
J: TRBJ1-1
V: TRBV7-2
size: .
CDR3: CASSSFSRNTEAFF
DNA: TGTGCCAGCAGCTCTTTTTCGAGGAACACTGAAGCTTTCTTT

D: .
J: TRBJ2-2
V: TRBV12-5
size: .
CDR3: CASGLVPGEGELFF
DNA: TGTGCTAGTGGTTTGGTACCGGGGGAAGGGGAGCTGTTTTTT

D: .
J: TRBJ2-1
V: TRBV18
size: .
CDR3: CASSPRTGDSGINEQFF
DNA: TGTGCCAGCTCACCCCGGACAGGGGATAGCGGGATAAATGAGCAGTTCTTC

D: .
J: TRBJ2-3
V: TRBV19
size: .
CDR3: CASSIGGQVLTDTQYF
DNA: TGTGCCAGTAGTATTGGAGGGCAGGTTTTGACAGATACGCAGTATTTT

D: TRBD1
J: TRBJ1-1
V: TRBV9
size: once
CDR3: CASSGPGGGLNTEAFF
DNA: TGTGCCAGCAGCGGGCCAGGGGGCGGATTGAACACTGAAGCTTTCTTT

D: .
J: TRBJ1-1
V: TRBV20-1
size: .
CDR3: CSASTGGIDTEAFF
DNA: TGCAGTGCTAGTACTGGGGGTATAGACACTGAAGCTTTCTTT

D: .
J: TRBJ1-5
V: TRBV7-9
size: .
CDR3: CASSLVGNQPQHF
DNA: TGTGCCAGCAGCTTGGTTGGCAATCAGCCCCAGCATTTT

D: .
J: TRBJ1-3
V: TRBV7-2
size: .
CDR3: CASSRRTATSGNTIYF
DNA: TGTGCCAGCAGTCGGAGGACGGCGACCTCTGGAAACACCATATATTTT

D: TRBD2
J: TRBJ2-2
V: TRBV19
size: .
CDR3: CASSSSGRAPGELFF
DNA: TGTGCCAGTAGTTCTAGCGGGAGGGCCCCCGGGGAGCTGTTTTTT

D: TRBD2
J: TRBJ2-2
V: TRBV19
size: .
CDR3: CASSPSGRLTGELFF
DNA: TGTGCCAGTAGTCCGAGCGGGAGACTCACCGGGGAGCTGTTTTTT

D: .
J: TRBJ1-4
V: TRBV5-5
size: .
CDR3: CASSDLGGTNEKLFF
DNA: TGTGCCAGCAGCGATCTGGGAGGGACTAATGAAAAACTGTTTTTT

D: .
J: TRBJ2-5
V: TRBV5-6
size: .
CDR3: CASSNTNQETQYF
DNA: TGTGCCAGCAGCAATACTAACCAAGAGACCCAGTACTTC

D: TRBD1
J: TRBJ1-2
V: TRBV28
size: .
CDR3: CASRGTGAGGYGYTF
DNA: TGTGCCAGCAGGGGAACAGGGGCCGGGGGTTATGGCTACACCTTC

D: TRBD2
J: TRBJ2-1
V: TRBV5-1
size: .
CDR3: CASRRLAGSNEQFF
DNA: TGCGCCAGCAGAAGACTAGCGGGCTCCAATGAGCAGTTCTTC

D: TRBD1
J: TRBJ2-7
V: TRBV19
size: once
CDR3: CASTPGQGHSYEQYF
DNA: TGTGCCAGTACCCCCGGACAGGGCCATTCCTACGAGCAGTACTTC

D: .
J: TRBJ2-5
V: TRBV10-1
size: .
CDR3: CASSIGTQETQYF
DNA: TGCGCCAGCAGTATAGGGACCCAAGAGACCCAGTACTTC

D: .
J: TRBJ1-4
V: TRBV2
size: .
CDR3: CASKTPTNEKLFF
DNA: TGTGCCAGCAAGACTCCAACTAATGAAAAACTGTTTTTT

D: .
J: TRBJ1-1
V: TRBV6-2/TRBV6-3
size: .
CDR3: CASSYGGVTEAFF
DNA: TGTGCCAGCAGTTACGGAGGGGTGACTGAAGCTTTCTTT

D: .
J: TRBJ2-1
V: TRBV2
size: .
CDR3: CASSEMEGTYNEQFF
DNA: TGTGCCAGCAGTGAAATGGAAGGGACCTACAATGAGCAGTTCTTC

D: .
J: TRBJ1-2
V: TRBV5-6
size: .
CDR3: CASSLEGPGYTF
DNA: TGTGCCAGCAGCTTGGAAGGCCCCGGCTACACCTTC

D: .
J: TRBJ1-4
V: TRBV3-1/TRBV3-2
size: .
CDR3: CASSPGTANEKLFF
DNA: TGTGCCAGCAGCCCAGGGACGGCTAATGAAAAACTGTTTTTT